This entry features one T cell receptor beta chain sequence. The antigen is undetermined. This sample is part of a study of blood T cells in healthy people across ages. General observations from the study: Long-lived donors exceeded aged donors in naive CD4+ cells and diversity.

With a J-beta primer mix and a sample-barcoded 5' primer, a second PCR ran 7 to 11 cycles. Every single cDNA molecule received a tag from a template-switch adaptor with 12 random nucleotides. TCRdb independently ran MiXCR on the 5' RACE reads; one entry per CDR3 protein. The data show 650,000 to 950,000 distinct CDR3 sequences, around two fifths seen once. Donors each provided roughly 10 milliliters of peripheral blood. Extracted total RNA amounted to at least 6 micrograms for each sample. The CDR3 spans 15 residues. Germline V gene lookup returns CDR1 DFQATT and CDR2 SNEGSKA (reference sequence). Trimming removed 6 bases from V and 7 bases from J, with 25 bases in between.

The receptor was isolated from a man in his 60s in good health. The V call is TRBV20-1, the J call TRBJ2-7, with D unresolved. Sequencing used blood. In DNA, the CDR3 is TGCAGTGCCCGACTCGGGCAGGACCACCCCAATGAGCAGTACTTC. The encoded protein is CSARLGQDHPNEQYF.